A single sample is the source of the 27 T cell receptor beta chains below, sequenced in a study of beta chain features in type 1 diabetes (dated by TCRdb to the late 2010s). General conclusions and limits of the study: In all four CD4+ subsets, TCRB CDR3 length was moderately but significantly shorter in type 1 diabetes patients.

The library was produced with the immunoSEQ multiplex PCR assay. All of the isolated RNA was reverse transcribed with the High Capacity cDNA Reverse Transcription Kit, so expressed TCRB transcripts were sequenced. TCRdb provides this immuneACCESS table in a form limited to in-frame rearrangements. Some clones are lacking; in checked studies, under half of them reflect an unresolved V gene, and why the rest are absent is not known. The sample contains some 200,000 clones, around 16% of them found a single time. More than 0.075% of the sample is taken by the ten largest. These TCRs are of unknown antigen specificity. The sequenced sample consisted of naive CD4+ T cells from blood. The intended sense of this specimen's cell subset or site label: true naive CD4+ T cells. Receptors originate from a man aged 30 to 45 with type 1 diabetes.

V gene TRBV11-2 combines with J gene TRBJ2-5; maybe TRBD1 (5 bases). The CDR3 sequence is 15 residues long. V was clipped by 4 bases and J by 1 base, with 13 bases between them. Germline CDR1 SGHAT, CDR2 FQNNGV. CDR3 sequence: CASSSRRVGQETQYF. The DNA of the CDR3 is TGTGCCAGCAGCTCGCGCAGGGTAGGCCAAGAGACCCAGTACTTC.

On this clone itself: Sequence at one end of the junction differs from germline and may be a read error. The V and J genes are TRBV7-7 and TRBJ2-1, with 10 positions matching TRBD2. The CDR3 sequence is 15 residues long. Germline V gives CDR1 SSHAT, CDR2 FNYEAQ (reference sequence). CDR3 DNA sequence: TGTGCTAGCAGCTTAGTAGCGGGAGGTATCAATGAGCAGTTCTTC. This gives the protein CASSLVAGGINEQFF.

This clone was seen a handful of times. The chain joins TRBV9 to TRBJ2-1; the match to TRBD2 covers 13 bases. This CDR3 region has 17 residues. The trim removed 2 bases at V and 3 bases at J, leaving 5 bases unmatched. CDR1 SGDLS and CDR2 YYNGEE come from the germline V gene. CDR3 protein: CASSVGGTSGNYNEQFF. The CDR3 coding sequence is TGTGCCAGCAGCGTCGGGGGGACTAGCGGGAACTACAATGAGCAGTTCTTC.

V and J are TRBV18 and TRBJ2-1; D call uncertain. The V end lost 1 base, the J end lost 8 bases, and 12 bases lay between the germline ends. Per germline, CDR1 KGHSH and CDR2 LQKENI. The CDR3 runs 14 residues. The CDR3 nucleotides read TGTGCCAGCTCACCACAGGAACGATGGGATGAGCAGTTCTTC. Translating it yields CASSPQERWDEQFF.

This clone has only a few counts. An end of the junction differs from the germline gene, which may be a read error. The chain uses TRBV29-1 and TRBJ2-1, with D perhaps matching TRBD1 or TRBD2 (5 bases each). Germline V CDR1 and CDR2: SQVTM, ANQGSEA. The CDR3 sequence is 14 residues long. CDR3 in amino acids: CSVVRSGSYSEQFF. In nucleotides, the CDR3 is TGCAGCGTTGTACGGTCAGGGAGTTACAGTGAGCAGTTCTTC.

This clone has a handful of counts. This rearrangement joins TRBV29-1 to TRBJ1-1; the D is unclear. The V gene's germline CDR1 is SQVTM and CDR2 ANQGSEA. Trimming removed 3 bases at V and 3 bases at J, with 11 bases between. The CDR3 is 13 residues long. CDR3 DNA sequence: TGCAGCGTTGAGGACTTCTTGGACACTGAAGCTTTCTTT. It is translated as CSVEDFLDTEAFF.

In this sample, this clone turned up a few times. The chain combines TRBV7-2 with TRBJ2-3; 9 nucleotides align to TRBD2. Germline trimming cut 5 bases from V and 1 base from J; bases unmatched to any gene: 10. This CDR3 spans 17 amino acids. The V gene's germline CDR1 is SGHTA and CDR2 FQGNSA. The CDR3 sequence is CASSPSRTSERTDTQYF. CDR3 DNA: TGTGCCAGCAGCCCGAGCCGGACTAGCGAACGCACAGATACGCAGTATTTT. Supplemented by reference TRBV7-2 and TRBJ2-3, the full variable domain reads GAGVSQSPSNKVTEKGKDVELRCDPISGHTALYWYRQSLGQGLEFLIYFQGNSAPDKSGLPSDRFSAERTGGSVSTLTIQRTQQEDSAVYLCASSPSRTSERTDTQYFGPGTRLTVL.

This clone was counted a few times. The rearrangement uses TRBV5-1 and TRBJ2-1; D is unclear. Trimming took 5 bases from V and 8 from J, leaving 8 bases between them. The CDR3 runs to 11 residues. The germline V gene encodes CDR1 SGHRS and CDR2 YFSETQ. CDR3 in DNA: TGCGCCAGCAGTGAAGGATATGAGCAGTTCTTC. This sequence encodes CASSEGYEQFF. Variable domain in full (rest from reference TRBV5-1 and TRBJ2-1): KAGVTQTPRYLIKTRGQQVTLSCSPISGHRSVSWYQQTPGQGLQFLFEYFSETQRNKGNFPGRFSGRQFSNSRSEMNVSTLELGDSALYLCASSEGYEQFFGPGTRLTVL.

A few counts support this clone. This sequence joins TRBV14 and TRBJ2-1, with D tentatively TRBD1 or TRBD2 (5 bases each). Looked up from germline, CDR1 is SGHDN and CDR2 is FVKESK. V lost 0 bases to trimming and J lost 2 bases, with 11 bases between them. This CDR3 has 16 amino acids. This chain's CDR3 is CASSQDMGRAYNEQFF. The CDR3 DNA is TGTGCCAGCAGCCAAGATATGGGGCGGGCCTACAATGAGCAGTTCTTC.

The chain employs TRBV7-9 and TRBJ2-7; a weak D match, TRBD2 (6 bases). Germline V gene data show CDR1 as SEHNR and CDR2 as FQNEAQ (reference sequence). The CDR3 contains 14 residues. V shed 5 bases and J shed 3 bases, with 14 bases lying between them. The CDR3 reads CASSPGGGNYEQYF. CDR3 sequence (DNA): TGTGCCAGCAGCCCCGGTGGGGGGAACTACGAGCAGTACTTC.

The V call is TRBV4-1, the J call TRBJ2-5, with D possibly being TRBD2 (6 bases). The CDR3 spans 15 residues. Trimming stripped 0 bases from V and 1 base from J, with 9 bases between. Germline CDR1 reads MGHRA; CDR2 reads YSYEKL. The CDR3 region is CASSQDRRVQETQYF. DNA for the CDR3: TGCGCCAGCAGCCAAGATCGGAGGGTCCAAGAGACCCAGTACTTC.

V is TRBV14 and J is TRBJ2-4; 8 positions match TRBD1. This CDR3 contains 16 residues. The germline CDR1 and CDR2 sequences are SGHDN and FVKESK. With 3 bases clipped from V and 3 bases from J, the junction kept 7 bases outside the gene matches. In nucleotides, the CDR3 is TGTGCCAGCAGCCAGACGGGACAGGTAGTCAAAAACATTCAGTACTTC. It yields the protein CASSQTGQVVKNIQYF.

The chain uses TRBV9 and TRBJ2-5; 13 bases fit TRBD2. With 2 bases clipped from V and 3 bases from J, the junction kept 1 base outside the gene matches. Germline lookup yields CDR1 SGDLS and CDR2 YYNGEE. This CDR3 is 15 amino acids long. The DNA of the CDR3 is TGTGCCAGCAGCGTCGGGACTAGCGGGAAAGAGACCCAGTACTTC. This codes for CASSVGTSGKETQYF.

There are a few counts of this clone. The genes are TRBV7-6 and TRBJ2-2; D uncertain. Trimming removed 5 bases at V and 1 base at J, with 11 bases between. Germline assignment: CDR1 SGHVS and CDR2 FNYEAQ. This CDR3 comprises 15 residues. CDR3 sequence (DNA): TGTGCCAGCAGCCGTCTTCTGGTGAACACCGGGGAGCTGTTTTTT. This gives the protein CASSRLLVNTGELFF.

This clone was seen only a few times. The chain employs TRBV7-9 and TRBJ2-5; tentative D call: TRBD1 (6 bases). From germline, CDR1 is SEHNR and CDR2 FQNEAQ (reference sequence). CDR3 size: 13 residues. Trimming took 2 bases from V and 5 from J, leaving 9 bases between them. The chain's CDR3 is CASSLSGDETQYF. In nucleotides, the CDR3 is TGTGCCAGCAGCTTATCAGGGGATGAGACCCAGTACTTC.

The V gene is TRBV29-1, the J gene TRBJ2-7; 7 bases agree with TRBD2. The CDR3 has 13 residues. Trimming removed 4 bases from V and 6 bases from J; junction bases left unmatched: 9. The germline V gene has CDR1 SQVTM and CDR2 ANQGSEA. Here the CDR3 reads CSVVAGVYSEQYF. CDR3 DNA sequence: TGCAGCGTTGTGGCGGGGGTCTATTCCGAGCAGTACTTC.

The chain joins TRBV9 to TRBJ1-2; D remains ambiguous. CDR1 and CDR2 (germline): SGDLS, YYNGEE. V lost 0 bases and J 5 bases, leaving 14 bases between the germline ends. The CDR3 has 15 residues. CDR3 loop: CASSVERATVYGYTF. The CDR3 bases are TGTGCCAGCAGCGTAGAGCGGGCGACGGTATATGGCTACACCTTC.

The CDR3 DNA is TGTGCCAGCAGCGACGTCGGGACTAGCGGGGGTAATGAGCAGTTCTTC. Translation gives CASSDVGTSGGNEQFF. V and J are TRBV9 and TRBJ2-1; 14 positions agree with TRBD2. The CDR3 covers 16 residues. From germline, CDR1 is SGDLS and CDR2 YYNGEE. Trimming took 3 bases from V and 7 from J; bases not matched to a gene: 6. The full variable domain, its missing parts supplied by reference TRBV9 and TRBJ2-1, is DSGVTQTPKHLITATGQRVTLRCSPRSGDLSVYWYQQSLDQGLQFLIQYYNGEERAKGNILERFSAQQFPDLHSELNLSSLELGDSALYFCASSDVGTSGGNEQFFGPGTRLTVL.

V gene TRBV7-9 combines with J gene TRBJ2-1; a weak D match, TRBD1 (6 bases). Per the germline V gene, CDR1 is SEHNR and CDR2 is FQNEAQ (reference sequence). The germline V and J ends were trimmed by 3 bases and 1 base, with 10 bases remaining between them. This CDR3 is built from 15 residues. The CDR3 DNA is TGTGCCAGCAGCTTGATGGACAGTTCCTACAATGAGCAGTTCTTC. Residues: CASSLMDSSYNEQFF.

The chain links TRBV27 to TRBJ2-5; 13 bases are a match to TRBD2. This CDR3 is built from 15 residues. Trimming at V came to 3 bases and at J to 5 bases, leaving 3 bases not matched to a gene. Looked up from germline, CDR1 is MNHEY and CDR2 is SMNVEV (reference sequence). The DNA of the CDR3 is TGTGCCAGCAGTTTTCAGACTAGCGGGAGGGAGACCCAGTACTTC. Translated, it gives CASSFQTSGRETQYF.

This chain links TRBV6-5 with TRBJ1-4, with D tentatively TRBD1 (6 bases). This CDR3 is built from 14 residues. Trimming pared 6 bases from V and 12 bases from J, leaving 20 bases between. Germline V lookup: CDR1 MNHEY, CDR2 SVGAGI. CDR3 in amino acids: CASSRTAAGGELFF. The CDR3 DNA sequence: TGTGCCAGCAGCCGGACAGCAGCAGGAGGGGAACTGTTTTTT.

This clone has just a few counts. The CDR3 DNA reads as TGTGCCAGCAGCTTAGGGGTAGAGAGATACAATGAGCAGTTCTTC. As protein: CASSLGVERYNEQFF. The rearrangement links TRBV7-2 to TRBJ2-1; no reliable D call. Between the trimmed V and J ends, which lost 1 base and 4 bases, there was a span of 11 bases. CDR1 SGHTA and CDR2 FQGNSA come from the germline V gene. This CDR3 has 15 residues. Together with reference TRBV7-2 and TRBJ2-1, the CDR3 gives the full variable domain: GAGVSQSPSNKVTEKGKDVELRCDPISGHTALYWYRQSLGQGLEFLIYFQGNSAPDKSGLPSDRFSAERTGGSVSTLTIQRTQQEDSAVYLCASSLGVERYNEQFFGPGTRLTVL.

This sequence joins TRBV29-1 and TRBJ2-5, with D tentatively TRBD1 or TRBD2 (5 bases each). Germline CDR1 is SQVTM and CDR2 is ANQGSEA. The germline V and J ends were trimmed by 4 bases and 2 bases, with 14 bases remaining between them. The CDR3 is made up of 14 amino acids. CDR3 amino acids: CSVASGPLQETQYF. The CDR3 nucleotides are TGCAGCGTTGCTTCGGGACCTTTACAAGAGACCCAGTACTTC.

In regard to this clone: Additional DNA sequences in this sample encode the identical CDR3. The chain links TRBV20-1 to TRBJ2-1; tentative D call: TRBD1 (5 bases). With 2 bases removed from V and 8 bases from J, the gap between germline ends came to 7 bases. Per germline, CDR1 DFQATT and CDR2 SNEGSKA (reference sequence). The CDR3 runs to 11 residues. CDR3 in amino acids: CSARWGDEQFF. In DNA form, the CDR3 reads TGCAGTGCTAGATGGGGCGATGAGCAGTTCTTC.

There are a few counts of this clone. V is TRBV28 and J is TRBJ1-5; 7 bases are shared with TRBD1. J gave up 3 bases and V 7 bases, and 3 bases lay outside the gene matches. The CDR3 totals 13 residues. CDR1 and CDR2 from the germline V gene are MDHEN and SYDVKM. For the CDR3, the DNA is TGTGCCAGCACGGGACAGCTCAATCAGCCCCAGCATTTT. Translated: CASTGQLNQPQHF.

The rearrangement links TRBV30 to TRBJ2-7; 7 bases are shared with TRBD2. This CDR3 is 14 amino acids long. V gave up 0 bases and J gave up 1 base; unmatched junction bases: 3. CDR1 is GTSNPN and CDR2 is SVGIG in the germline V gene (reference sequence). The CDR3 bases are TGTGCCTGGAGTGTAGGCGGGAGTTCCTACGAGCAGTACTTC. This translates into CAWSVGGSSYEQYF.

This sequence joins TRBV28 and TRBJ2-2, with TRBD1 as a possible D gene (6 bases). Germline CDR1 MDHEN, CDR2 SYDVKM. V was cut by 5 bases and J by 0 bases, with 10 bases left in between. The CDR3 consists of 15 residues. CDR3 in amino acids: CASSHQGPNTGELFF. The CDR3 DNA reads as TGTGCCAGCAGTCACCAGGGGCCGAACACCGGGGAGCTGTTTTTT.